Described below is a single TCR beta chain sequence and its context. What it recognizes is unknown. This entry comes from a study of blood T cells in healthy people across ages. The authors drew around 11 milliliters of peripheral blood from each donor. It was with a sample-barcoded 5' primer and a J-beta primer mix that a second PCR of about 7 to 12 cycles was run. TCRdb itself ran the 5' RACE reads through MiXCR, one entry per CDR3 protein. The sample contains under 950,000 distinct CDR3 sequences, around a fifth of which appear only once. Study observations and caveats: Greater diversity and more naive CD4+ cells were seen in long-lived donors than in aged donors.

There are 15 residues in the CDR3. Trimming stripped 4 bases from V and 1 base from J, with 11 bases between. Germline-derived CDR1 and CDR2 are SGDLS and YYNGEE. J is TRBJ1-4 and V is TRBV9; D is unclear. Sequencing was carried out using blood. The TCR comes from a man aged 65 to 85 in good health. CDR3 loop: CASSPEGVTNEKLFF. CDR3 in DNA: TGTGCCAGCAGCCCCGAGGGTGTAACTAATGAAAAACTGTTTTTT.